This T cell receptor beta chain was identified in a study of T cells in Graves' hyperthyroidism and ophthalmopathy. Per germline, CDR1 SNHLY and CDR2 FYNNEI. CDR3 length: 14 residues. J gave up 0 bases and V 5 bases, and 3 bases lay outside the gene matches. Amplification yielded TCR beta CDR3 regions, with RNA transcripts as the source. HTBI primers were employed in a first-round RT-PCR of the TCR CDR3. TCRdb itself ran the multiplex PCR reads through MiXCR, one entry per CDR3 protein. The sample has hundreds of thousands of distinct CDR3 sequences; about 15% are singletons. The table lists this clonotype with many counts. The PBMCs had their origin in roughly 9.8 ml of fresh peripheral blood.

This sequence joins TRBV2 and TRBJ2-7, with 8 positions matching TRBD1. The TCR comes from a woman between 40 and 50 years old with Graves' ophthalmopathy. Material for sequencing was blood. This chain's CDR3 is CASSKDRASYEQYF. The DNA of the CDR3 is TGTGCCAGCAGTAAGGACAGGGCCTCCTACGAGCAGTACTTC.